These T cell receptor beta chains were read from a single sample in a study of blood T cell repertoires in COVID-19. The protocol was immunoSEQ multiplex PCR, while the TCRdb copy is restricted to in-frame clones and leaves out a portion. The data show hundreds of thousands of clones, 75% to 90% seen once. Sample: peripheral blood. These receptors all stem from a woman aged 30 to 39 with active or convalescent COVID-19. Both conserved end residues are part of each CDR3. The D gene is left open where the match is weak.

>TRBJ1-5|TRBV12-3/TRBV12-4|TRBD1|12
CASRTGDRPKHF
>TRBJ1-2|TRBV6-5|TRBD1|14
CASTNRQGTYGYTF
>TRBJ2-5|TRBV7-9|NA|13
CASSPGAPVTQYF
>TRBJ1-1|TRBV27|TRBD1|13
CASSPRDRGKAFF
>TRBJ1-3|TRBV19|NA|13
CASIAIAGNTIYF
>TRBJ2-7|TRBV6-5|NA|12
CASTGAHNEQYF
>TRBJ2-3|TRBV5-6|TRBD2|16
CASSLVAGVYTDTQYF
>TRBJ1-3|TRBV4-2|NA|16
CASSQDSPSSGNTIYF
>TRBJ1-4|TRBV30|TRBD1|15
CAWGIRGLGNEKLFF
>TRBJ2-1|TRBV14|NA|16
CASSQDGLAWEDEQFF
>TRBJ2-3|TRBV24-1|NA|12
CATSDLQDTQYF
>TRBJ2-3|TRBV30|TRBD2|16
CAWKTTSEVHEDTQYF
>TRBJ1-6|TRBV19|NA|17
CASSITGLARLNSPLHF
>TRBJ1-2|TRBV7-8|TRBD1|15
CASSLYPEGAYGYTF
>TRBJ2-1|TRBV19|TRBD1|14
CASSPRTGTDEQFF
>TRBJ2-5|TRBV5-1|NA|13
CASRSTGQETQYF
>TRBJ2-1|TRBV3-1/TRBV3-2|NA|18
CASSPQGGRKGYTNEQFF
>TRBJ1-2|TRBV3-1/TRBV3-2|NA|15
CASSQARGRNYGYTF
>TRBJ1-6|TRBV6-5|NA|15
CASSYQQPYNSPLHF
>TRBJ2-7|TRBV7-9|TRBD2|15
CASSPRLAGDYEQYF
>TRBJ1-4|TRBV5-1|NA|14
CASSLAQGDEKLFF
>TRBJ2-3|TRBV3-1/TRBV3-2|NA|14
CASSAMQGEDTQYF
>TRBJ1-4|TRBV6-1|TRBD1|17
CASSGPNRQGDREKLFF
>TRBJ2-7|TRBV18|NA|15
CASSPPVGVPVEQYF
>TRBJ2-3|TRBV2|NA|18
CAGRYGTGRTSGTDTQYF
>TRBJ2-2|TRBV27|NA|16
CASSTRGLRYTGELFF
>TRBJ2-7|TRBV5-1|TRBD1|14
CASSDHRGRNEQYF
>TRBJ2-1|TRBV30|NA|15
CAWSAGVSSYNEQFF
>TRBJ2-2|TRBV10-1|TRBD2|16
CASSRDSGSMTGELFF
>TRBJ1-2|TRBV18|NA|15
CASSPSVPGPYGYTF